This is a list of T cell receptor beta chains from one sample in a study of blood T cell repertoires in COVID-19. The method was immunoSEQ multiplex PCR; TCRdb's version includes in-frame clones alone and lacks a portion of them. This repertoire shows under 250,000 clones, approximately 90% found once; its top ten account for around 10%. The sequenced sample consisted of peripheral blood. The receptors were sampled from a man aged 45-65 years with COVID-19, enrolled during active disease. Both conserved end residues are part of each CDR3. A D gene is named only where the DNA matches it firmly. A row's size may be missing; if present it is once, few, many or a size class.

TRBV19	TRBD2	TRBJ2-5	NA	CASSIGLAGGLYQETQYF	TGTGCCAGTAGTATCGGACTAGCGGGGGGTTTGTACCAAGAGACCCAGTACTTC
TRBV4-2	NA	TRBJ2-7	once	CASSPLGSDTYEQYF	TGTGCCAGCAGCCCCCTGGGTAGCGACACCTACGAGCAGTACTTC
TRBV6-5	NA	TRBJ1-2	NA	CAINGLENRGYTF	TGTGCCATCAACGGACTGGAAAATCGAGGCTACACCTTC
TRBV2	NA	TRBJ2-2	NA	CARKDRENTGELFF	TGTGCCAGAAAGGACAGAGAGAACACCGGGGAGCTGTTTTTT
TRBV6-5	TRBD2	TRBJ2-2	NA	CASSLAGGPAGELFF	TGTGCCAGCAGCTTAGCGGGGGGGCCTGCCGGGGAGCTGTTTTTT
TRBV11-2	NA	TRBJ2-1	NA	CASSKFTSFTSYNEQFF	TGTGCCAGCAGCAAATTTACTAGCTTTACCTCCTACAATGAGCAGTTCTTC
TRBV7-9	TRBD2	TRBJ2-3	NA	CASSNSGRSDTQYF	TGTGCCAGCAGCAACAGCGGGAGATCAGATACGCAGTATTTT
TRBV4-1	NA	TRBJ2-1	NA	CASSYRGLSNEQFF	TGCGCCAGCAGCTACCGGGGACTTTCCAATGAGCAGTTCTTC
TRBV5-1	NA	TRBJ2-3	NA	CASFRTGSDTQYF	TGCGCCAGCTTCCGAACAGGGTCAGATACGCAGTATTTT
TRBV6-5	NA	TRBJ2-7	NA	CASSYSRFGLPYEQYF	TGTGCCAGCAGTTACTCGCGGTTCGGACTCCCCTACGAGCAGTACTTC
TRBV2	TRBD1	TRBJ1-5	once	CASSSDRESQPQHF	TGTGCCAGCAGTTCGGACAGGGAAAGTCAGCCCCAGCATTTT
TRBV19	TRBD2	TRBJ2-7	NA	CATGTSGTYEQYF	TGTGCCACAGGGACTAGCGGAACCTACGAGCAGTACTTC
TRBV7-9	TRBD1	TRBJ2-1	NA	CASSPGTGVFVEQFF	TGTGCCAGCAGCCCAGGGACAGGCGTATTTGTTGAGCAGTTCTTC
TRBV5-1	NA	TRBJ2-1	NA	CASSSLSGDSTLNEQFF	TGCGCCAGCAGCTCCCTATCGGGGGACAGCACCTTAAATGAGCAGTTCTTC
TRBV6-2/TRBV6-3	NA	TRBJ1-1	NA	CASSERVDRRNTEAFF	TGTGCCAGCAGTGAGAGGGTAGACAGGCGGAACACTGAAGCTTTCTTT
TRBV6-1	NA	TRBJ1-2	NA	CASSVSNSPIDYGYTF	TGTGCCAGCAGTGTGTCCAATTCCCCGATAGACTATGGCTACACCTTC
TRBV28	TRBD1	TRBJ1-1	few	CASKPGTGWGNTEAFF	TGTGCCAGCAAACCTGGGACAGGGTGGGGGAACACTGAAGCTTTCTTT
TRBV10-3	NA	TRBJ2-1	NA	CAISDTPSGNEQFF	TGTGCCATCAGTGATACTCCCTCCGGTAATGAGCAGTTCTTC
TRBV28	TRBD2	TRBJ2-1	few	CASSLWTSGINEQFF	TGTGCCAGCAGTTTATGGACTAGCGGGATCAATGAGCAGTTCTTC
TRBV5-1	NA	TRBJ2-2	NA	CASSPQVGGNTGELFF	TGCGCCAGCAGCCCCCAAGTCGGAGGTAACACCGGGGAGCTGTTTTTT
TRBV3-1/TRBV3-2	TRBD2	TRBJ2-1	NA	CASSPTSGMYNEQFF	TGTGCCAGCAGCCCCACTAGCGGGATGTACAATGAGCAGTTCTTC
TRBV9	TRBD2	TRBJ2-1	NA	CASSVDGRAYNEQFF	TGTGCCAGCAGCGTAGATGGGAGGGCTTACAATGAGCAGTTCTTC
TRBV3-1/TRBV3-2	NA	TRBJ2-5	once	CASSQDFRQETQYF	TGTGCCAGCAGCCAAGATTTCAGGCAAGAGACCCAGTACTTC
TRBV10-2	TRBD1	TRBJ2-1	NA	CASSTNRGPYNEQFF	TGCGCCAGCAGTACAAACAGGGGACCCTACAATGAGCAGTTCTTC
TRBV2	TRBD1	TRBJ1-6	NA	CASRLPGTGVLTSYNSPLHF	TGTGCCAGCAGACTCCCCGGGACAGGGGTTTTGACCTCCTATAATTCACCCCTCCACTTT
TRBV18	TRBD1	TRBJ1-2	few	CASSPRQGDGYTF	TGTGCCAGCTCACCTAGACAGGGAGATGGCTACACCTTC
TRBV12-3/TRBV12-4	NA	TRBJ1-2	NA	CASRGAGYGYTF	TGTGCCAGCAGGGGGGCTGGCTATGGCTACACCTTC
TRBV6-5	TRBD1	TRBJ2-2	NA	CASSPQGPNTGELFF	TGTGCCAGCAGTCCACAGGGGCCGAACACCGGGGAGCTGTTTTTT
TRBV7-6	TRBD2	TRBJ2-7	NA	CASSLAVYGLAGGEQYF	TGTGCCAGCAGCTTAGCCGTATACGGACTAGCCGGTGGTGAGCAGTACTTC
TRBV5-4	NA	TRBJ2-3	few	CASSLSAGNTDTQYF	TGTGCCAGCAGCTTGTCTGCAGGCAACACAGATACGCAGTATTTT
TRBV6-5	TRBD1	TRBJ2-7	NA	CASSYSGTGLTEQYF	TGTGCCAGCAGTTACTCCGGGACAGGACTTACGGAGCAGTACTTC
TRBV7-2	NA	TRBJ2-2	once	CASSANRITGELFF	TGTGCCAGCAGCGCGAACAGGATCACCGGGGAGCTGTTTTTT
TRBV12-3/TRBV12-4	TRBD2	TRBJ2-7	NA	CASSFRGSYEQYF	TGTGCCAGCAGTTTTCGCGGGAGCTACGAGCAGTACTTC
TRBV18	TRBD2	TRBJ2-7	once	CASSPETGLADIYEQYF	TGTGCCAGCTCACCAGAGACGGGACTAGCCGATATCTACGAGCAGTACTTC
TRBV3-1/TRBV3-2	TRBD2	TRBJ2-2	NA	CASSPGLASGELFF	TGTGCCAGCAGCCCGGGACTAGCGTCCGGGGAGCTGTTTTTT
TRBV5-5	TRBD1	TRBJ2-1	NA	CASSLQGASYNEQFF	TGTGCCAGCAGCTTGCAGGGGGCATCCTACAATGAGCAGTTCTTC
TRBV19	TRBD1	TRBJ1-2	many	CASDGQGASSASYGYTF	TGTGCCAGTGATGGACAGGGAGCTTCCAGTGCGTCCTATGGCTACACCTTC
TRBV27	TRBD1	TRBJ2-7	NA	CASSLISPTGTGYYEQYF	TGTGCCAGCAGTTTAATTTCACCAACCGGGACAGGTTACTACGAGCAGTACTTC
TRBV5-1	TRBD1	TRBJ2-7	NA	CASSLRTGGDLGIYEQYF	TGCGCCAGCAGCTTGCGGACAGGGGGCGATCTAGGTATCTACGAGCAGTACTTC
TRBV7-3	NA	TRBJ1-6	NA	CASSQDYNSPLHF	TGTGCCAGCTCGCAGGACTATAATTCACCCCTCCACTTT
TRBV7-8	TRBD2	TRBJ2-5	NA	CASSLAPASGQETQYF	TGTGCCAGCAGCTTAGCGCCTGCTAGCGGACAAGAGACCCAGTACTTC
TRBV9	NA	TRBJ2-7	NA	CASSAGVDIASYEQYF	TGTGCCAGCAGCGCAGGGGTAGACATCGCCTCCTACGAGCAGTACTTC
TRBV19	TRBD1	TRBJ1-1	NA	CASSIQGALEAFF	TGTGCCAGTAGTATACAGGGGGCTCTCGAAGCTTTCTTT